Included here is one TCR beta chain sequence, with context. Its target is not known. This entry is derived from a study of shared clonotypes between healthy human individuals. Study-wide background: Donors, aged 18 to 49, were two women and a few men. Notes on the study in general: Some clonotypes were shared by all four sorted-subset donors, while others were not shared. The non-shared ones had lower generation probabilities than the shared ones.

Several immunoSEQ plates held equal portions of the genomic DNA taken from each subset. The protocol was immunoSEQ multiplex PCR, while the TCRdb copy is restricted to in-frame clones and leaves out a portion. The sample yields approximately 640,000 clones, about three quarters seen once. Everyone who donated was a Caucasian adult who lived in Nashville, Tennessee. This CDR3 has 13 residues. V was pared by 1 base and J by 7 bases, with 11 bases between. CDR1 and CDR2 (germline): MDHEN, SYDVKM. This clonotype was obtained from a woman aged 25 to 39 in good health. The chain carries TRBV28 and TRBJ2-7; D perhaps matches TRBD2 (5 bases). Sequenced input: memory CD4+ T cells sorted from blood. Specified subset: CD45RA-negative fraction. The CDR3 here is CASSLSSTGEQYF. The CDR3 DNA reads TGTGCCAGCAGTTTATCTAGTACGGGGGAGCAGTACTTC. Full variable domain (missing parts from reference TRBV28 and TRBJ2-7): DVKVTQSSRYLVKRTGEKVFLECVQDMDHENMFWYRQDPGLGLRLIYFSYDVKMKEKGDIPEGYSVSREKKERFSLILESASTNQTSMYLCASSLSSTGEQYFGPGTRLTVT.